The rows below give T cell receptor beta chains drawn from one sample of a study of blood T cell repertoires in COVID-19. Assay: immunoSEQ multiplex PCR; the TCRdb copy retains only in-frame clones and omits some. The sample lists more than 200,000 clones; 75% to 90% were seen once. The sequenced sample consisted of peripheral blood. All receptors come from a young man with active or convalescent COVID-19. CDR3s include the opening cysteine and the closing phenylalanine or tryptophan. Each record gives: D gene, J gene, V gene, clone size, CDR3 protein, CDR3 DNA. A D gene is named only where the DNA matches it firmly. Clone size is not always given. Where it is, it says once, few, many or a class for expanded clones.

d_gene: TRBD2; j_gene: TRBJ2-3; v_gene: TRBV7-2; abundance: .; CDR3aa: CASSFVAGGSTDTQYF; CDR3nt: TGTGCCAGCAGCTTTGTTGCGGGGGGCAGCACAGATACGCAGTATTTT
d_gene: .; j_gene: TRBJ1-1; v_gene: TRBV7-3; abundance: .; CDR3aa: CASSLTHLGGTEAFF; CDR3nt: TGTGCCAGCAGCTTAACGCACCTCGGAGGGACTGAAGCTTTCTTT
d_gene: TRBD1; j_gene: TRBJ1-3; v_gene: TRBV7-2; abundance: .; CDR3aa: CASSFRQGSSGNTIYF; CDR3nt: TGTGCCAGCAGCTTTAGACAGGGCTCCTCTGGAAACACCATATATTTT
d_gene: .; j_gene: TRBJ1-2; v_gene: TRBV10-2; abundance: .; CDR3aa: CASSDQGGVRYTF; CDR3nt: TGCGCCAGCAGTGACCAGGGAGGCGTACGCTACACCTTC
d_gene: .; j_gene: TRBJ1-1; v_gene: TRBV11-2; abundance: .; CDR3aa: CASSLGPTLNTEAFF; CDR3nt: TGTGCCAGCAGCCTGGGGCCGACACTAAACACTGAAGCTTTCTTT
d_gene: .; j_gene: TRBJ1-1; v_gene: TRBV5-4; abundance: .; CDR3aa: CASSLPESLMNTEAFF; CDR3nt: TGTGCCAGCAGCCTTCCCGAGAGTCTAATGAACACTGAAGCTTTCTTT
d_gene: .; j_gene: TRBJ1-1; v_gene: TRBV3-1/TRBV3-2; abundance: .; CDR3aa: CASSHLGGGTEAFF; CDR3nt: TGTGCCAGCAGCCATTTGGGTGGAGGGACTGAAGCTTTCTTT
d_gene: TRBD1; j_gene: TRBJ2-6; v_gene: TRBV5-1; abundance: .; CDR3aa: CASNPRQGWASGANVLTF; CDR3nt: TGCGCCAGCAACCCCAGACAGGGGTGGGCCTCTGGGGCCAACGTCCTGACTTTC
d_gene: .; j_gene: TRBJ1-3; v_gene: TRBV3-1/TRBV3-2; abundance: .; CDR3aa: CASSHFGTAGNTIYF; CDR3nt: TGTGCCAGCAGCCACTTCGGTACAGCTGGAAACACCATATATTTT
d_gene: TRBD2; j_gene: TRBJ2-5; v_gene: TRBV4-2; abundance: .; CDR3aa: CASSQTRTSSETQYF; CDR3nt: TGTGCCAGCAGCCAGACTCGGACTAGCTCTGAGACCCAGTACTTC
d_gene: TRBD2; j_gene: TRBJ2-1; v_gene: TRBV5-1; abundance: .; CDR3aa: CASKTSANEQFF; CDR3nt: TGCGCCAGCAAGACTAGCGCGAATGAGCAGTTCTTC
d_gene: TRBD2; j_gene: TRBJ2-3; v_gene: TRBV9; abundance: .; CDR3aa: CASSVGLAGGSGSTDTQYF; CDR3nt: TGTGCCAGCAGCGTAGGTCTAGCGGGGGGCTCAGGGAGCACAGATACGCAGTATTTT
d_gene: TRBD2; j_gene: TRBJ2-7; v_gene: TRBV5-6; abundance: .; CDR3aa: CASSWGSGGPYEQYF; CDR3nt: TGTGCCAGCAGTTGGGGCAGCGGGGGACCCTACGAGCAGTACTTC
d_gene: .; j_gene: TRBJ1-2; v_gene: TRBV20-1; abundance: .; CDR3aa: CSQGDYTF; CDR3nt: TGCAGTCAAGGGGACTACACCTTC
d_gene: .; j_gene: TRBJ2-1; v_gene: TRBV6-5; abundance: .; CDR3aa: CASGFSESSYNEQFF; CDR3nt: TGTGCCAGCGGATTTAGCGAGAGCTCCTACAATGAGCAGTTCTTC
d_gene: TRBD2; j_gene: TRBJ2-1; v_gene: TRBV7-2; abundance: .; CDR3aa: CASSTRLAYNEQFF; CDR3nt: TGTGCCAGCAGCACCAGACTAGCTTACAATGAGCAGTTCTTC
d_gene: .; j_gene: TRBJ2-7; v_gene: TRBV5-1; abundance: .; CDR3aa: CASSLGIGTRTYEQYF; CDR3nt: TGCGCCAGCAGCTTGGGAATCGGGACTCGGACCTACGAGCAGTACTTC
d_gene: .; j_gene: TRBJ2-5; v_gene: TRBV20-1; abundance: .; CDR3aa: CSLHSQETQYF; CDR3nt: TGCAGCCTGCACTCACAAGAGACCCAGTACTTC
d_gene: TRBD1; j_gene: TRBJ2-2; v_gene: TRBV6-1; abundance: once; CDR3aa: CASSDPPGQENTGELFF; CDR3nt: TGTGCCAGCAGTGACCCACCGGGACAGGAGAACACCGGGGAGCTGTTTTTT
d_gene: TRBD1; j_gene: TRBJ1-2; v_gene: TRBV19; abundance: .; CDR3aa: CAAEDRGNGYTF; CDR3nt: TGTGCCGCTGAGGACAGGGGAAATGGCTACACCTTC
d_gene: .; j_gene: TRBJ2-2; v_gene: TRBV6-4; abundance: .; CDR3aa: CASSAYPGYTGELFF; CDR3nt: TGTGCCAGCAGTGCGTACCCGGGGTACACCGGGGAGCTGTTTTTT
d_gene: TRBD1; j_gene: TRBJ1-5; v_gene: TRBV4-1; abundance: .; CDR3aa: CASSQGASGGQPQHF; CDR3nt: TGCGCCAGCAGCCAAGGGGCCTCAGGGGGACAGCCCCAGCATTTT
d_gene: .; j_gene: TRBJ1-1; v_gene: TRBV27; abundance: .; CDR3aa: CASSFSRQLNTEAFF; CDR3nt: TGTGCCAGCAGTTTTTCTAGACAGCTGAACACTGAAGCTTTCTTT
d_gene: .; j_gene: TRBJ1-4; v_gene: TRBV7-9; abundance: .; CDR3aa: CASSLGPGFEKLFF; CDR3nt: TGTGCCAGCAGCTTAGGTCCAGGGTTTGAAAAACTGTTTTTT
d_gene: .; j_gene: TRBJ1-2; v_gene: TRBV12-3/TRBV12-4; abundance: .; CDR3aa: CASSQGKTYGYTF; CDR3nt: TGTGCCAGCAGTCAGGGGAAGACCTATGGCTACACCTTC
d_gene: .; j_gene: TRBJ1-6; v_gene: TRBV11-2; abundance: .; CDR3aa: CASSLDLGPSYNSPLHF; CDR3nt: TGTGCCAGCAGCTTAGATTTGGGCCCCTCCTATAATTCACCCCTCCACTTT
d_gene: TRBD1; j_gene: TRBJ1-2; v_gene: TRBV5-8; abundance: .; CDR3aa: CASSSGTRDRGNYGYTF; CDR3nt: TGTGCCAGCAGCTCTGGGACCCGGGACAGGGGGAACTATGGCTACACCTTC
d_gene: TRBD2; j_gene: TRBJ2-5; v_gene: TRBV7-2; abundance: few; CDR3aa: CASSLGGGHQETQYF; CDR3nt: TGTGCCAGCAGCTTGGGCGGGGGGCATCAAGAGACCCAGTACTTC
d_gene: TRBD1; j_gene: TRBJ1-5; v_gene: TRBV10-2; abundance: .; CDR3aa: CASSDRGQGPNQPQHF; CDR3nt: TGCGCCAGCAGTGATCGCGGACAGGGGCCGAATCAGCCCCAGCATTTT
d_gene: TRBD2; j_gene: TRBJ2-7; v_gene: TRBV6-2/TRBV6-3; abundance: .; CDR3aa: CASSSERGGDSSYEQYF; CDR3nt: TGTGCCAGCAGTTCAGAACGGGGGGGAGATAGCTCCTACGAGCAGTACTTC
d_gene: .; j_gene: TRBJ1-2; v_gene: TRBV3-1/TRBV3-2; abundance: .; CDR3aa: CASSQDIGQNYGYTF; CDR3nt: TGTGCCAGCAGCCAAGATATTGGTCAGAACTATGGCTACACCTTC
d_gene: .; j_gene: TRBJ1-1; v_gene: TRBV2; abundance: .; CDR3aa: CASSPEQGPNTEAFF; CDR3nt: TGTGCCAGCAGTCCAGAACAGGGCCCGAACACTGAAGCTTTCTTT
d_gene: .; j_gene: TRBJ2-1; v_gene: TRBV2; abundance: .; CDR3aa: CASSRVIQDNEQFF; CDR3nt: TGTGCCAGCAGTCGAGTTATACAGGACAATGAGCAGTTCTTC
d_gene: TRBD1; j_gene: TRBJ1-2; v_gene: TRBV6-2/TRBV6-3; abundance: .; CDR3aa: CASSLMGQGNYGYTF; CDR3nt: TGTGCCAGCAGCCTAATGGGACAGGGGAACTATGGCTACACCTTC
d_gene: .; j_gene: TRBJ1-2; v_gene: TRBV7-6; abundance: .; CDR3aa: CASSIAPENREANYGYTF; CDR3nt: TGTGCCAGCAGCATAGCCCCCGAGAACAGGGAAGCTAACTATGGCTACACCTTC
d_gene: TRBD1; j_gene: TRBJ1-5; v_gene: TRBV30; abundance: .; CDR3aa: CAWGTGVDNQPQHF; CDR3nt: TGTGCCTGGGGGACAGGGGTTGACAATCAGCCCCAGCATTTT
d_gene: TRBD1; j_gene: TRBJ2-7; v_gene: TRBV6-2/TRBV6-3; abundance: .; CDR3aa: CASSSRRTGAFTPYEQYF; CDR3nt: TGTGCCAGCAGTTCAAGACGGACAGGGGCCTTCACACCTTACGAGCAGTACTTC
d_gene: .; j_gene: TRBJ2-2; v_gene: TRBV7-9; abundance: few; CDR3aa: CASTSGIRKSNTGELFF; CDR3nt: TGTGCCAGCACCTCAGGTATTCGGAAATCAAACACCGGGGAGCTGTTTTTT
d_gene: TRBD1; j_gene: TRBJ1-4; v_gene: TRBV5-1; abundance: .; CDR3aa: CASSKGTGDGEKLFF; CDR3nt: TGCGCCAGCAGCAAAGGGACAGGGGATGGTGAAAAACTGTTTTTT
d_gene: .; j_gene: TRBJ1-2; v_gene: TRBV10-3; abundance: .; CDR3aa: CAISADSVYGYTF; CDR3nt: TGTGCCATCAGCGCTGACAGTGTCTATGGCTACACCTTC
d_gene: TRBD1; j_gene: TRBJ1-1; v_gene: TRBV4-1; abundance: .; CDR3aa: CASSQVGTDEAFF; CDR3nt: TGCGCCAGCAGCCAAGTCGGGACAGATGAAGCTTTCTTT
d_gene: TRBD1; j_gene: TRBJ1-2; v_gene: TRBV10-3; abundance: .; CDR3aa: CAISGTGRKGYTF; CDR3nt: TGTGCCATCAGCGGGACAGGGAGAAAAGGCTACACCTTC
d_gene: TRBD2; j_gene: TRBJ2-5; v_gene: TRBV3-1/TRBV3-2; abundance: .; CDR3aa: CASSPTGTSGGETQYF; CDR3nt: TGTGCCAGCAGCCCAACCGGGACTAGCGGGGGAGAGACCCAGTACTTC
d_gene: TRBD1; j_gene: TRBJ2-5; v_gene: TRBV29-1; abundance: .; CDR3aa: CSVAGTGQETQYF; CDR3nt: TGCAGCGTAGCAGGGACAGGGCAAGAGACCCAGTACTTC
d_gene: TRBD1; j_gene: TRBJ1-1; v_gene: TRBV29-1; abundance: once; CDR3aa: CSVAGPRRGRGDTEAFF; CDR3nt: TGCAGCGTTGCCGGACCTCGAAGGGGGCGGGGTGACACTGAAGCTTTCTTT
d_gene: TRBD1; j_gene: TRBJ1-2; v_gene: TRBV9; abundance: .; CDR3aa: CASSPGQGGYGYTF; CDR3nt: TGTGCCAGCAGCCCGGGACAGGGGGGCTATGGCTACACCTTC
d_gene: TRBD1; j_gene: TRBJ1-4; v_gene: TRBV7-9; abundance: .; CDR3aa: CASSLDQAGGMDEKLFF; CDR3nt: TGTGCCAGCAGCTTGGACCAGGCAGGGGGCATGGATGAAAAACTGTTTTTT